A selection of T cell receptor beta chains follows, all from one sample in a study of blood T cell repertoires in COVID-19. Here immunoSEQ multiplex PCR was the method, and the copy in TCRdb shows in-frame clones only, minus some. The table includes 250,000 to 300,000 clones, approximately 90% detected once. Sequencing used peripheral blood. The receptors derive from a woman between 45 and 60 years old who had recovered from COVID-19. Each CDR3 is given with its conserved first and last residue. A D gene is named only where the DNA matches it firmly. Rows give clone size only sometimes, using once, few, many, or a class for an expanded clone.

TRBV3-1/TRBV3-2,NA,TRBJ2-3,TRBD2,TGTGCCAGCAGCCAAGTTGGAGGGCGGGGGGGCCCAGATACGCAGTATTTT,CASSQVGGRGGPDTQYF
TRBV7-2,NA,TRBJ2-3,NA,TGTGCCAGCAGCTTAGGGGGACTTCGCACAGATACGCAGTATTTT,CASSLGGLRTDTQYF
TRBV7-8,NA,TRBJ1-1,NA,TGTGCCAGCAGTCAATATCGGACTGAAGCTTTCTTT,CASSQYRTEAFF
TRBV4-3,few,TRBJ1-2,TRBD1,TGCGCCAGCAGCCAAGCTCCCAGGACAGGATATGGCTACACCTTC,CASSQAPRTGYGYTF
TRBV7-9,NA,TRBJ2-3,TRBD2,TGTGCCAGCAGCCTGGGGACTAGCGGGTTGGATACGCAGTATTTT,CASSLGTSGLDTQYF
TRBV25-1,NA,TRBJ2-5,NA,TGTGCCAGCAGTGAACAGTTCGGGGAGACCCAGTACTTC,CASSEQFGETQYF
TRBV30,NA,TRBJ2-1,TRBD2,TGTGCCTGGAGTATGACTAGCGGGAGAAAGAATGAGCAGTTCTTC,CAWSMTSGRKNEQFF
TRBV19,NA,TRBJ1-6,TRBD1,TGTGCCAGTAGTATCCCGAGGACAGGATTTAAAATTAATTCACCCCTCCACTTT,CASSIPRTGFKINSPLHF
TRBV30,NA,TRBJ2-7,TRBD2,TGTGCCTGGATTGGTAGCGGGAGTCTCTACGAGCAGTACTTC,CAWIGSGSLYEQYF
TRBV2,NA,TRBJ2-7,TRBD2,TGTGCCAGCAGTTTACAGGGACCAGCGGGGGGGGTAGGCGAGCAGTACTTC,CASSLQGPAGGVGEQYF
TRBV5-6,NA,TRBJ2-1,NA,TGTGCCAGCAGCTTGCGGGGGAGGATCAATGAGCAGTTCTTC,CASSLRGRINEQFF
TRBV18,NA,TRBJ2-3,TRBD2,TGTGCCAGCTCACCCATTCCTAGCGGGGGACTTCTTAGCACAGATACGCAGTATTTT,CASSPIPSGGLLSTDTQYF
TRBV7-2,few,TRBJ2-2,TRBD2,TGTGCCAGCAGAGAGGGACTAGCGAACACCGGGGAGCTGTTTTTT,CASREGLANTGELFF
TRBV6-5,NA,TRBJ2-7,TRBD2,TGTGCCAGCAGTCCCGGACTAGGCTCCTACGAGCAGTACTTC,CASSPGLGSYEQYF
TRBV27,NA,TRBJ1-1,NA,TGTGCCAGCAGTTTATGGGGCCCAGGGGACACTGAAGCTTTCTTT,CASSLWGPGDTEAFF
TRBV6-2/TRBV6-3,NA,TRBJ1-6,TRBD1,TGTGCCAGCAGTTATTCCGACAGGGGATCGAGGTCACCCCTCCACTTT,CASSYSDRGSRSPLHF
TRBV15,NA,TRBJ2-1,TRBD2,TGTGCCACCAATAGCGGGGGGGCCATCTGGGATGAGCAGTTCTTC,CATNSGGAIWDEQFF
TRBV7-3,few,TRBJ2-5,TRBD1,TGTGCCAGCAGCTTAACTGGACAGGGCGGAGAGACCCAGTACTTC,CASSLTGQGGETQYF
TRBV30,NA,TRBJ2-7,NA,TGTGCCTGCTCCCAGGGTGAGCAGTACTTC,CACSQGEQYF
TRBV5-6,NA,TRBJ2-1,TRBD1,TGTGCCAGCAGCCCGGGACAGGGCACGACCTACAATGAGCAGTTCTTC,CASSPGQGTTYNEQFF
TRBV6-2/TRBV6-3,NA,TRBJ2-4,TRBD2,TGTGCCAGCAGTTACGGCTGGCTAGCGGGAGTAAATAGGGCCAAAAACATTCAGTACTTC,CASSYGWLAGVNRAKNIQYF
TRBV7-2,NA,TRBJ2-5,NA,TGTGCCAGCAGCTCGGAAGAGACCCAGTACTTC,CASSSEETQYF
TRBV30,NA,TRBJ1-1,TRBD1,TGTGCCTGGAGTCACCCAAGGACAGGGTGGATCGCTGAAGCTTTCTTT,CAWSHPRTGWIAEAFF
TRBV9,NA,TRBJ2-7,TRBD1,TGTGCCAGCAGCATAGGTGACAGGGTTTCCTACGAGCAGTACTTC,CASSIGDRVSYEQYF
TRBV9,once,TRBJ1-2,TRBD1,TGTGCCAGCAGCGTCTTCGGGACAGGGGGCCCGAAGGGCTATGGCTACACCTTC,CASSVFGTGGPKGYGYTF
TRBV9,few,TRBJ2-2,TRBD1,TGTGCCAGCAGGCCTCCGGGACAGGAGAACACCGGGGAGCTGTTTTTT,CASRPPGQENTGELFF
TRBV25-1,NA,TRBJ2-1,NA,TGTGCCAGCAGTGAATATCGGGGGTGGCACAATGAGCAGTTCTTC,CASSEYRGWHNEQFF
TRBV5-1,NA,TRBJ2-1,TRBD2,TGCGCCAGCAGCTTGGTTAGCGGGGGCTTCGGTGAGCAGTTCTTC,CASSLVSGGFGEQFF
TRBV30,NA,TRBJ1-3,NA,TGTGCCTGGCGCAAAGCCAGGATCTCTGGAAACACCATATATTTT,CAWRKARISGNTIYF